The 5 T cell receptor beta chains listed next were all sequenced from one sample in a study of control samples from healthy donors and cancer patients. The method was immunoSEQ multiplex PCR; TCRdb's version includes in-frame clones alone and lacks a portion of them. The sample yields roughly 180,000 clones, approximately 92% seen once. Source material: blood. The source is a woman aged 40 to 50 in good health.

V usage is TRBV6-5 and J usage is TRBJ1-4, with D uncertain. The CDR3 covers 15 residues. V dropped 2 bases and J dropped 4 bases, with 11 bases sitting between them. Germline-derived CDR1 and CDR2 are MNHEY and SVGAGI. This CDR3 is CASSYGAVLNEKLFF. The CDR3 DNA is TGTGCCAGCAGTTACGGTGCCGTCCTTAATGAAAAACTGTTTTTT.

This CDR3 is CASSFKILHGGAEAFF. CDR3 coding DNA: TGCGCCAGCAGCTTTAAGATCTTGCATGGGGGGGCCGAAGCTTTCTTT. The chain couples TRBV5-1 to TRBJ1-1; a possible D gene is TRBD1 (6 bases). Germline loops: CDR1 SGHRS, CDR2 YFSETQ. This CDR3 has 16 amino acids. Deletions cut 2 bases from V and 8 bases from J, with 22 bases between. Variable domain in full (rest from reference TRBV5-1 and TRBJ1-1): KAGVTQTPRYLIKTRGQQVTLSCSPISGHRSVSWYQQTPGQGLQFLFEYFSETQRNKGNFPGRFSGRQFSNSRSEMNVSTLELGDSALYLCASSFKILHGGAEAFFGQGTRLTVV.

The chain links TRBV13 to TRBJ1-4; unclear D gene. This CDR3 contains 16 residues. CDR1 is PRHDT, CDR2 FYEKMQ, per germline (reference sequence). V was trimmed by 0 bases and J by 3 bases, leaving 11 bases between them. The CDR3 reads CASSLGDKGANEKLFF. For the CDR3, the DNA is TGTGCCAGCAGCTTAGGAGATAAGGGAGCTAATGAAAAACTGTTTTTT.

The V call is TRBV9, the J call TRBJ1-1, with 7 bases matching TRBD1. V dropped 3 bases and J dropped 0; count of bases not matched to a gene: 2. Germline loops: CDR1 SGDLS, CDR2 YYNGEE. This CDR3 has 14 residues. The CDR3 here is CASSEGAVNTEAFF. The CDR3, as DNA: TGTGCCAGCAGCGAGGGGGCCGTGAACACTGAAGCTTTCTTT.

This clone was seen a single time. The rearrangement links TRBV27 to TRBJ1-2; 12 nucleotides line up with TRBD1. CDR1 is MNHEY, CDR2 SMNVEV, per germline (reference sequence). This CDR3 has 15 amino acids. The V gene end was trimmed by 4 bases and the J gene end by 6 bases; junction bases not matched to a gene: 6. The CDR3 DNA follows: TGTGCCAGCAGTTCCCGGGGACAGGGGGCGAATGGCTACACCTTC. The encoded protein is CASSSRGQGANGYTF.